This T cell receptor beta chain comes out of a study of response to subunit inactivated influenza vaccine. Findings and caveats of the study: There was a suggestion from the authors that each seasonal influenza vaccination recruits few new T cells.

TCRdb itself ran the RT-PCR reads through MiXCR, one entry per CDR3 protein. The sample gives hundreds of thousands of distinct CDR3 sequences, about 15% of which show up once; 11% is in the top ten. The CDR3 spans 10 residues. Germline CDR1 is DFQATT and CDR2 is SNEGSKA (reference sequence). The sample holds a few counts of this clonotype. Antigen specificity is unknown. This receptor was identified in a man in his fifties who received an inactivated influenza vaccine. Here the sequenced sample was PBMCs from blood, taken 12 days after vaccination. V is TRBV20-1 and J is TRBJ2-5; perhaps TRBD2 as D (5 bases). CDR3 sequence reads: CSSTGETQYF. The CDR3 coding sequence is TGCAGCAGCACGGGGGAGACCCAGTACTTC.